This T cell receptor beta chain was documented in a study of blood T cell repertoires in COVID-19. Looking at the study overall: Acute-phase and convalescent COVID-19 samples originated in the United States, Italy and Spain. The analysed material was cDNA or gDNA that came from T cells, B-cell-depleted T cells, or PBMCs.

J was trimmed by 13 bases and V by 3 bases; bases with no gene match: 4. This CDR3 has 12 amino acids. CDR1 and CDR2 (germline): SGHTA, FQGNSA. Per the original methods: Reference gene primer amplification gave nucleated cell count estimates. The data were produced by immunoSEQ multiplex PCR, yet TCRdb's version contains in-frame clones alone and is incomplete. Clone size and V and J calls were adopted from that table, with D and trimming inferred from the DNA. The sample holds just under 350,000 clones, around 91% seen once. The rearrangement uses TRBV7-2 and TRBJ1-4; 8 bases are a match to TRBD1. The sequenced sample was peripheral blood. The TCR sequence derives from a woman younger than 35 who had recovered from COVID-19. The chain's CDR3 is CASSLDRVGLFF. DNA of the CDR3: TGTGCCAGCAGCTTGGACAGGGTGGGACTGTTTTTT. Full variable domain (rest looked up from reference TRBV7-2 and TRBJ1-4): GAGVSQSPSNKVTEKGKDVELRCDPISGHTALYWYRQSLGQGLEFLIYFQGNSAPDKSGLPSDRFSAERTGGSVSTLTIQRTQQEDSAVYLCASSLDRVGLFFGSGTQLSVL.